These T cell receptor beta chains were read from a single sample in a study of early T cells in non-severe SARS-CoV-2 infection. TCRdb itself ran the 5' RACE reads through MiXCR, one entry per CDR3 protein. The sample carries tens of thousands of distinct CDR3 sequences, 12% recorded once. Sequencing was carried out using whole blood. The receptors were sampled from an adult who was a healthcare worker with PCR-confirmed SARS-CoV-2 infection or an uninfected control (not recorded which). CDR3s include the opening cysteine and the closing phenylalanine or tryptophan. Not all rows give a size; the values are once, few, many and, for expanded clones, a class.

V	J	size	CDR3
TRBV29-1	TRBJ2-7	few	CSVTGTGLRGQYF
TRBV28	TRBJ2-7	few	CASRPALAGTYEQYF
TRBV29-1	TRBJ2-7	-	CSGGTRREQYF
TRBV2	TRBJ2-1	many	CASRWGLAANNEQFF
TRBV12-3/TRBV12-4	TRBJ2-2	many	CASSFSGLTGELFF
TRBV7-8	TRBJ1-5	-	CASSPREAERRNF
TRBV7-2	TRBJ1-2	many	CASSLAGTGLYGYTF
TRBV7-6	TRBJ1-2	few	CASSPLGGGYGYTF
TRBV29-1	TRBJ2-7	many	CSVGPTSGSGEQYF
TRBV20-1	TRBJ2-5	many	CSARPLGAGETQYF
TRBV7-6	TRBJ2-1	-	CASSLGLSWFF
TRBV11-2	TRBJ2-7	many	CASRRLTRLAGGTEQYF
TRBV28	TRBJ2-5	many	CASSSSGTGGEETQYF
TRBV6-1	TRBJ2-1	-	CASSLLAASYNEQFF
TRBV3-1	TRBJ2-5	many	CASSGEETQYF
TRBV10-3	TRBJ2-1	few	CAISESASGSSYNEQFF
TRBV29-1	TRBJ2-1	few	CSVEVVGGWNEQFF
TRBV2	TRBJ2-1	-	CASSEARDFSYNEQFF
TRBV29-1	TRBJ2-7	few	CSVEAGQGRYEQYF
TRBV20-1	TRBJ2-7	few	CSARDTSVYEQYF
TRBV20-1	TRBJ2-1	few	CSASRTSGIDNEQFF
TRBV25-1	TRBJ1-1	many	CASSSHRKNTEAFF
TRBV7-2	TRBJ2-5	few	CASSPTVQTQYF
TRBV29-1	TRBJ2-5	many	CSVKTGSETQYF
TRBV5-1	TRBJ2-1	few	CASSLVGLYEQFF
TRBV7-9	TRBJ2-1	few	CASSRDGEQFF
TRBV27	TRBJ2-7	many	CASSFNGQGAYEQYF
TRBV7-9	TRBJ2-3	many	CASSLAAAGTDTQYF
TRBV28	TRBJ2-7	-	CASSPPASGNHEQYF
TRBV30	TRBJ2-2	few	CAWSSYFSGRTGELFF
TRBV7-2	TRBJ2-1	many	CASSSLFGDSSYNEQFF
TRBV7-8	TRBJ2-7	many	CASSLDRTAEQYF
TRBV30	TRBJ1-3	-	CAWSPLSGNTIYF
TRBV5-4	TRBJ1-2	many	CASSLGQGEGYTF
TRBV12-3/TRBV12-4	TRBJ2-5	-	CASSLGPGNQETQYF
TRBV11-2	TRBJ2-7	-	CASSLIREQYF
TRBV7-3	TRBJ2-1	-	CASSPGTTYNEQFF
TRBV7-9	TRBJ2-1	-	CASSLGDGHNEQFF